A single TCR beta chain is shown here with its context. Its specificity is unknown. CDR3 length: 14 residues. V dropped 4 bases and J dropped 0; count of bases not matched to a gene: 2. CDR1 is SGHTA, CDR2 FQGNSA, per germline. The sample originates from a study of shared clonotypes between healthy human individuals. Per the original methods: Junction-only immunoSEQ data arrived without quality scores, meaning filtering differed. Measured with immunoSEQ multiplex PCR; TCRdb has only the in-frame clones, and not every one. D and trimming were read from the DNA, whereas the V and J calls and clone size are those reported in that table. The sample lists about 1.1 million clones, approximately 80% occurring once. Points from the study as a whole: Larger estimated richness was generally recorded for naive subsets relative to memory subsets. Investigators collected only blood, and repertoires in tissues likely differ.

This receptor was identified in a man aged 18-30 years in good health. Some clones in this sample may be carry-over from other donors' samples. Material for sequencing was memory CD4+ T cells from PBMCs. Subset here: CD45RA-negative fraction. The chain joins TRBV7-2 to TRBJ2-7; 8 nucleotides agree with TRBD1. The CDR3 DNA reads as TGTGCCAGCAGCTCGACAGGGGCCTCCTACGAGCAGTACTTC. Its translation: CASSSTGASYEQYF.